This T cell receptor (beta chain) was captured by sequencing in a study of T-cell memory formation after mild COVID-19. Study overall: Largely, the TCR clusters proved donor specific. Study findings and constraints: Shrinking CD4+ clones resided mostly in CM and EM, and CD8+ ones in EMRA. Clones shrinking from day 15 to 85 showed even CD4/CD8 mixes; later expanders tilted CD4+. Pre-infection memory held some responding clones, suggesting pre-existing cross-reactive T cells responded.

The CDR3 is 15 amino acids. TCRdb independently ran MiXCR on the 5' RACE reads; one entry per CDR3 protein. The sample has approximately 410,000 distinct CDR3 sequences, 23% seen once. With regard to this clonotype: The antigen is undetermined.

Sequencing was performed on PBMCs or a T cell subset sorted from them (not recorded which). The TCR sequence derives from an adult woman who had mild COVID-19 (a few samples of this study predate the infection). Cell type and time point are not known. J is TRBJ2-7 and V is TRBV21-1; the DNA was not compared with TRBD1, the D call given in the table. TRBV21-1 is a recognized pseudogene. CDR3: CASSNGGQGAYEQYF. DNA for the CDR3: TGTGCCAGCAGCAATGGGGGACAGGGGGCCTACGAGCAGTACTTC.